This entry lists 11 T cell receptor beta chains sequenced from one sample in a study of T cell changes during pregnancy in multiple sclerosis. The assay was immunoSEQ multiplex PCR, and TCRdb's table has in-frame clones only and misses some. The sample yields approximately 40,000 clones, 75% to 95% seen once. The sequencing here drew on CD4+ T cells from peripheral blood mononuclear cells, taken in the third trimester of pregnancy. Receptor source: a female donor in good health, enrolled as a control in a pregnancy study.

V usage is TRBV18 and J usage is TRBJ2-5, with 7 bases that match TRBD1. Germline-derived CDR1 and CDR2 are KGHSH and LQKENI. Trimming at V came to 2 bases and at J to 3 bases, leaving 6 bases not matched to a gene. CDR3 length equals 15 residues. The CDR3 protein is CASSPTPTGKETQYF. The CDR3 nucleotides are TGTGCCAGCTCACCAACCCCGACAGGGAAAGAGACCCAGTACTTC.

The chain uses TRBV28 and TRBJ1-1; D not certain. Germline lookup yields CDR1 MDHEN and CDR2 SYDVKM. Trimming shortened V by 6 bases and J by 11 bases, and 16 bases separated the two germline ends. The CDR3 loop spans 12 amino acids. Written as DNA, the CDR3 is TGTGCCAGCAGGACATACACCACTGGGGCTTTCTTT. Amino acid sequence: CASRTYTTGAFF.

The gene calls are TRBV15 and TRBJ2-5; the match to TRBD2 covers 11 bases. The CDR3 sequence is 20 residues long. J gave up 5 bases and V 0 bases, and 17 bases lay outside the gene matches. CDR1 is LNHNV and CDR2 is YYDKDF in the germline V gene (reference sequence). The CDR3 spells CATSRDPTLLAGGLGETQYF. In DNA form, the CDR3 reads TGTGCCACCAGCAGAGATCCCACTCTATTAGCGGGAGGGCTGGGGGAGACCCAGTACTTC.

The rearrangement uses TRBV29-1 and TRBJ1-4; TRBD1 is a possible D gene (6 bases). Trimming removed 7 bases from V and 8 bases from J, with 17 bases in between. Germline CDR1 reads SQVTM; CDR2 reads ANQGSEA. The CDR3 sequence is 13 residues long. The CDR3 region is CSAQGQLREKLFF. The CDR3 nucleotides are TGCAGCGCTCAAGGACAGTTGAGAGAAAAACTGTTTTTT.

V usage is TRBV5-6 and J usage is TRBJ2-3; the match to TRBD2 covers 9 bases. There are 17 residues in the CDR3. Germline trimming cut 0 bases from V and 3 bases from J; bases unmatched to any gene: 8. In germline, CDR1 is SGHDT, CDR2 YYEEEE. DNA for the CDR3: TGTGCCAGCAGCTTGGGTGTAGCGGGAGTGGGAACAGATACGCAGTATTTT. Translated: CASSLGVAGVGTDTQYF.

This chain joins TRBV2 and TRBJ2-3; 8 positions match TRBD2. Per germline, CDR1 SNHLY and CDR2 FYNNEI. The length of the CDR3 is 16 residues. The V gene end was trimmed by 6 bases and the J gene end by 3 bases; junction bases not matched to a gene: 11. The CDR3 loop reads CASRAGSGGGTDTQYF. The CDR3 region has the DNA TGTGCCAGCAGGGCTGGGAGCGGGGGAGGTACAGATACGCAGTATTTT.

The chain employs TRBV5-6 and TRBJ1-2; D not resolved. V was clipped by 4 bases and J by 2 bases, with 12 bases between them. The CDR3 totals 14 residues. CDR1 and CDR2 (germline): SGHDT, YYEEEE. CDR3 coding DNA: TGTGCCAGCAGCCTACTTCAGCGAAACTATGGCTACACCTTC. It specifies CASSLLQRNYGYTF.

This sequence joins TRBV15 and TRBJ2-7; D is ambiguous. V gave up 1 base and J gave up 0 bases, with 13 bases separating them. The germline gives CDR1 LNHNV, CDR2 YYDKDF (reference sequence). CDR3 length: 16 residues. This CDR3 reads CATSRGRLLSSYEQYF. CDR3 DNA: TGTGCCACCAGCAGAGGGCGGCTGCTGAGCTCCTACGAGCAGTACTTC. The variable domain in full, with the rest retrieved from reference TRBV15 and TRBJ2-7, is DAMVIQNPRYQVTQFGKPVTLSCSQTLNHNVMYWYQQKSSQAPKLLFHYYDKDFNNEADTPDNFQSRRPNTSFCFLDIRSPGLGDTAMYLCATSRGRLLSSYEQYFGPGTRLTVT.

The chain is built from TRBV5-3 and TRBJ1-2; D gene unclear. TRBV5-3 is sorted into the ORF group, with uncertain function. The CDR3 loop spans 14 amino acids. The V end was cut by 1 base, the J end by 4 bases, with 11 bases between. CDR3 in amino acids: CARSLPRVAYGYTF. In DNA, the CDR3 is TGTGCCAGAAGCTTGCCCCGGGTAGCCTATGGCTACACCTTC.

The rearrangement joins TRBV5-1 to TRBJ2-5; D perhaps matches TRBD1 (6 bases). The germline V and J ends were trimmed by 3 bases and 4 bases, with 13 bases remaining between them. Germline loops: CDR1 SGHRS, CDR2 YFSETQ. CDR3 length: 14 amino acids. The CDR3 loop is CASSWVDRPETQYF. CDR3 coding DNA: TGCGCCAGCAGCTGGGTAGACAGGCCAGAGACCCAGTACTTC.

The chain is built from TRBV5-1 and TRBJ2-1; 7 bases align to TRBD2. The CDR3 is made up of 12 amino acids. CDR1 is SGHRS, CDR2 YFSETQ, per germline. Trimming at V came to 8 bases and at J to 8 bases, leaving 7 bases not matched to a gene. CDR3 sequence: CASTGGGHEQFF. CDR3 in DNA: TGCGCCAGTACAGGCGGGGGACATGAGCAGTTCTTC.